The 14 T cell receptor beta chains in this list originate from one sample, sequenced in a study of blood T cell repertoires in COVID-19. TCRdb keeps only in-frame clones here, not all; method: immunoSEQ multiplex PCR. Here the sample spans fewer than 400,000 clones, approximately 88% being singletons. Source material: PBMCs or T cells enriched from blood (not recorded which). The receptors originated from a man aged 25-45 years who had recovered from COVID-19.

The chain links TRBV2 to TRBJ1-3, with a possible D match to TRBD1 (5 bases). V was shortened by 3 bases and J by 3 bases, with 9 bases between the two germline ends. Germline V gene lookup returns CDR1 SNHLY and CDR2 FYNNEI. The CDR3 loop spans 14 amino acids. The CDR3 region has the DNA TGTGCCAGCAGTGATCTCGACAGTGGAAACACCATATATTTT. This translates into CASSDLDSGNTIYF.

The CDR3 coding sequence is TGTGCCAGCAGCCATGGGGGCACGAACACTGAAGCTTTCTTT. Its protein product is CASSHGGTNTEAFF. The V gene is TRBV5-4, the J gene TRBJ1-1; maybe TRBD1 (6 bases). This CDR3 region has 14 residues. The germline V gene has CDR1 SGHNT and CDR2 YYREEE (reference sequence). V lost 4 bases and J lost 1, with 11 bases in between.

The rearrangement uses TRBV28 and TRBJ1-5; 7 bases are shared with TRBD1. After removal of 6 bases from V and 6 bases from J, the junction contained 8 bases not matched to a gene. The germline V gene encodes CDR1 MDHEN and CDR2 SYDVKM. This CDR3 contains 14 residues. The CDR3 DNA reads as TGTGCCAGCAGCTTGAGGGGGCTCATTCAGCCCCAGCATTTT. Translation gives CASSLRGLIQPQHF.

The V call is TRBV27, the J call TRBJ1-4; TRBD1 is a possible D gene (5 bases). Trimming left V 5 bases short and J 6 bases short, with 22 bases between. CDR3 length equals 17 residues. Germline loops: CDR1 MNHEY, CDR2 SMNVEV (reference sequence). The CDR3 DNA reads as TGTGCCAGCAGTCCCTCCCTTGCTGGGTGGGGGGATGAAAAACTGTTTTTT. It codes for CASSPSLAGWGDEKLFF.

The CDR3 bases are TGCGCCAGCAGTGACGGACAAATCGGGGAGCTGTTTTTT. Translation gives CASSDGQIGELFF. The V call is TRBV10-1, the J call TRBJ2-2; a weak D match, TRBD1 (5 bases). V lost 3 bases, J lost 7 bases, and 9 bases lay in between. The CDR3 is 13 residues long. CDR1 is WNHNN, CDR2 SYGVQD, per germline (reference sequence).

This chain connects TRBV5-5 to TRBJ2-1, with a possible D match to TRBD2 (5 bases). V was clipped by 4 bases and J by 0 bases, with 11 bases between them. The CDR3 totals 15 residues. The germline V gene has CDR1 SGHKS and CDR2 YYEKEE (reference sequence). CDR3 nucleotide sequence: TGTGCCAGCAGCCCGACTACCGGCTCCTACAATGAGCAGTTCTTC. Translation gives CASSPTTGSYNEQFF.

This sequence joins TRBV4-2 and TRBJ1-6, with 8 bases lining up with TRBD1. V was clipped by 0 bases and J by 5 bases; unmatched bases: 6. This CDR3 is 17 amino acids long. Germline lookup yields CDR1 LGHNA and CDR2 YNFKEQ. Here the CDR3 reads CASSQDHQDRDNSPLHF. In DNA, the CDR3 is TGTGCCAGCAGCCAAGACCACCAGGACAGGGATAATTCACCCCTCCACTTT.

The chain is built from TRBV5-6 and TRBJ1-2, with D hard to call. The CDR3 loop spans 16 amino acids. The V and J ends lost 4 bases and 5 bases respectively, with 21 bases between them. Germline CDR1 SGHDT, CDR2 YYEEEE. The CDR3 loop is CASSPSGREGLYGYTF. The CDR3 DNA reads as TGTGCCAGCAGCCCGAGCGGACGGGAGGGCTTGTATGGCTACACCTTC. The full variable domain, with the rest looked up from reference TRBV5-6 and TRBJ1-2, is DAGVTQSPTHLIKTRGQQVTLRCSPKSGHDTVSWYQQALGQGPQFIFQYYEEEERQRGNFPDRFSGHQFPNYSSELNVNALLLGDSALYLCASSPSGREGLYGYTFGSGTRLTVV.

This clone was recorded only once. DNA for the CDR3: TGTGCCAGCAGCCCGTCTGGGCGGGGGGGCCTATCAACCTCTGGGGCCAACGTCCTGACTTTC. It translates to CASSPSGRGGLSTSGANVLTF. The V and J genes are TRBV7-3 and TRBJ2-6; 9 bases match TRBD2. V was clipped by 5 bases and J by 0 bases; unmatched bases: 17. Germline-derived CDR1 and CDR2 are SGHTA and FQGTGA. The CDR3 covers 21 residues.

The chain links TRBV19 to TRBJ1-5; tentatively, D is TRBD1 (5 bases). In germline, CDR1 is LNHDA, CDR2 SQIVND (reference sequence). This CDR3 is built from 14 residues. The germline V and J ends were trimmed by 7 bases and 1 base, with 11 bases remaining between them. The CDR3 reads CASIETASNQPQHF. The CDR3 nucleotides read TGTGCCAGTATCGAGACAGCGAGCAATCAGCCCCAGCATTTT.

In its sample, this clone was seen once. The gene calls are TRBV29-1 and TRBJ1-1; D might be TRBD1 (5 bases). The V end was cut by 4 bases, the J end by 1 base, with 10 bases between. The CDR3 runs to 13 residues. Germline V lookup: CDR1 SQVTM, CDR2 ANQGSEA. This CDR3 is CSVGGGKNTEAFF. The CDR3 bases are TGCAGCGTTGGGGGGGGAAAGAACACTGAAGCTTTCTTT.

This clone was seen once. The V call is TRBV20-1, the J call TRBJ2-5, with 13 bases that match TRBD2. The CDR3 has 19 amino acids. Trimming cost V 3 bases and J 6 bases; bases outside gene matches: 19. Looked up from germline, CDR1 is DFQATT and CDR2 is SNEGSKA (reference sequence). DNA of the CDR3: TGCAGTGCTAGTGGGGAGCAGGGCGTCTTGGGACTAGCGGGGCAGACCCAGTACTTC. It codes for CSASGEQGVLGLAGQTQYF.

The chain links TRBV4-2 to TRBJ2-1, with 9 bases aligning to TRBD2. V dropped 0 bases and J dropped 8; count of bases not matched to a gene: 5. This CDR3 comprises 15 residues. Germline lookup yields CDR1 LGHNA and CDR2 YNFKEQ. The chain's CDR3 is CASSQEAGGRDEQFF. CDR3 coding DNA: TGTGCCAGCAGCCAAGAGGCGGGGGGGAGAGATGAGCAGTTCTTC.

The chain combines TRBV19 with TRBJ1-3, with D possibly matching TRBD1 (6 bases). V was pared by 5 bases and J by 4 bases, with 15 bases between. CDR1 and CDR2 from the germline V gene are LNHDA and SQIVND (reference sequence). The length of the CDR3 is 15 residues. CDR3 in amino acids: CASSGDRTSGNTIYF. Written as DNA, the CDR3 is TGTGCCAGTAGTGGCGACAGGACGTCCGGAAACACCATATATTTT.